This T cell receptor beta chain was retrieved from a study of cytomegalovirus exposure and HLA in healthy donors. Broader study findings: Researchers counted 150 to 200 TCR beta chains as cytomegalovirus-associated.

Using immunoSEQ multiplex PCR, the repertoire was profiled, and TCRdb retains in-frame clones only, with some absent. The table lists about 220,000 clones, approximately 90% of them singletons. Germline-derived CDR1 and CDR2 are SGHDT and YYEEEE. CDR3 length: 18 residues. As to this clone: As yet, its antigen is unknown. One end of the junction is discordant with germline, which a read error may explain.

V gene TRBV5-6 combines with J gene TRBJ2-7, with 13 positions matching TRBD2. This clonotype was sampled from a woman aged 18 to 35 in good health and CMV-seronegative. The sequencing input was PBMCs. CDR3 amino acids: CASRLVLAGGPGDFEQYF. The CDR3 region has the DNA TGTGCCAGCAGATTGGTACTAGCGGGAGGGCCGGGAGACTTCGAGCAGTACTTC.